This T cell receptor beta chain was recovered during a study of T cells in Graves' hyperthyroidism and ophthalmopathy. The table lists this clonotype with a few counts. Amplification of TCR beta CDR3 regions was performed using RNA transcripts as template. Carried out on the TCR CDR3, a first-round RT-PCR used the HTBI primer set. TCRdb ran MiXCR on the multiplex PCR reads and lists one entry per CDR3 protein. Here the sample spans hundreds of thousands of distinct CDR3 sequences, roughly 14% being singletons. Exclusions: uncontrolled infection, other autoimmune disease, pregnancy, lactation. Clinical symptoms, serum thyroxine and TRAb, thyroid ultrasound and orbital computed tomography together formed the diagnostic basis. The receptor comes from a woman aged 40 to 50 with Graves' ophthalmopathy. The sequenced sample was blood.

The CDR3 sequence: CSARDWGGAGGELFF. The CDR3, as DNA: TGCAGTGCTAGAGATTGGGGGGGAGCCGGCGGGGAGCTGTTTTTT. This chain connects TRBV20-1 to TRBJ2-2, with TRBD2 identical over 7 bases. The CDR3 covers 15 residues. From germline, CDR1 is DFQATT and CDR2 SNEGSKA (reference sequence). V was pared by 0 bases and J by 7 bases, with 8 bases of the junction left unmatched.